The T cell receptor (beta chain) described here comes from a study of blood T cell repertoires in COVID-19. At the level of the study: The United States, Italy and Spain were the sources of the acute and convalescent COVID-19 samples. PBMCs, B-cell-depleted T cells, or T cells provided the cDNA or gDNA that made up the material.

Original data processing: Reference gene primer amplification gave estimated nucleated cell counts. The method was immunoSEQ multiplex PCR; TCRdb's version includes in-frame clones alone and lacks a portion of them. D and trimming were read from the DNA, whereas the V and J calls and clone size are those reported in that table. Of around 26,000 clones listed, 82% are singletons. The receptor was derived from a human donor in a cohort sampled during active COVID-19. The sequenced sample consisted of peripheral blood.

Here the CDR3 DNA reads TGCAGCGTTGAAAAGGGGTCTCAGGAGACCCAGTACTTC. It specifies CSVEKGSQETQYF. This chain joins TRBV29-1 and TRBJ2-5; TRBD1 is a possible D gene (5 bases). Germline CDR1 and CDR2: SQVTM and ANQGSEA. V was clipped by 2 bases and J by 5 bases, with 12 bases between them. This CDR3 spans 13 amino acids. Variable domain in full (rest from reference TRBV29-1 and TRBJ2-5): SAVISQKPSRDICQRGTSLTIQCQVDSQVTMMFWYRQQPGQSLTLIATANQGSEATYESGFVIDKFPISRPNLTFSTLTVSNMSPEDSSIYLCSVEKGSQETQYFGPGTRLLVL.